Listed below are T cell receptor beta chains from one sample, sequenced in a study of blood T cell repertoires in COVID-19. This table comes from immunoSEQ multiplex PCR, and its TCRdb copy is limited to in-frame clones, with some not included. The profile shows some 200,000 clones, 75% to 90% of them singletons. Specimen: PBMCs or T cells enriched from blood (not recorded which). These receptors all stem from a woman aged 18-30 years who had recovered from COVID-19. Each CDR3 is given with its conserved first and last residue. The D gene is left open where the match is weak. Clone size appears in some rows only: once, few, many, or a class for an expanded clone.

CDR3nt: TGTGCCAGTAGTATAATCCGGGGTCAGGAGCCCCAGCATTTT; CDR3aa: CASSIIRGQEPQHF; d_gene: NA; abundance: NA; j_gene: TRBJ1-5; v_gene: TRBV19
CDR3nt: TGTGCCAGCAGTTACGGCACAGCCGATCGGACCCAGTACTTC; CDR3aa: CASSYGTADRTQYF; d_gene: NA; abundance: NA; j_gene: TRBJ2-5; v_gene: TRBV6-6
CDR3nt: TGTGCCAGCACCAGGAGCGGGCGCACAGATACGCAGTATTTT; CDR3aa: CASTRSGRTDTQYF; d_gene: NA; abundance: NA; j_gene: TRBJ2-3; v_gene: TRBV6-5
CDR3nt: TGCGCCAGCAGCTCAGGCCCGACTAGCGGAGATACGCAGTATTTT; CDR3aa: CASSSGPTSGDTQYF; d_gene: TRBD2; abundance: NA; j_gene: TRBJ2-3; v_gene: TRBV5-1
CDR3nt: TGTGCCAGCAGTTGGGGACTAGCGGGAGTTAGGACCGGGGAGCTGTTTTTT; CDR3aa: CASSWGLAGVRTGELFF; d_gene: TRBD2; abundance: NA; j_gene: TRBJ2-2; v_gene: TRBV9
CDR3nt: TGTGCCAGCCCATCAGGTAGGGGTAGCGGGAGTGGGTACACCGGGGAGCTGTTTTTT; CDR3aa: CASPSGRGSGSGYTGELFF; d_gene: TRBD2; abundance: NA; j_gene: TRBJ2-2; v_gene: TRBV11-3
CDR3nt: TGTGCCATAACCGGGACTAGGCGAAATGAGCAGTTCTTC; CDR3aa: CAITGTRRNEQFF; d_gene: TRBD2; abundance: NA; j_gene: TRBJ2-1; v_gene: TRBV2
CDR3nt: TGTGCCAGCAGTTCCCCCCGACTAGAAAGAAGAACAAGCACAGATACGCAGTATTTT; CDR3aa: CASSSPRLERRTSTDTQYF; d_gene: NA; abundance: NA; j_gene: TRBJ2-3; v_gene: TRBV28
CDR3nt: TGTGCCAGCAGCCAATCCCACCAGACCGGGGAGCTGTTTTTT; CDR3aa: CASSQSHQTGELFF; d_gene: NA; abundance: NA; j_gene: TRBJ2-2; v_gene: TRBV3-1/TRBV3-2
CDR3nt: TGTGCCAGCAGCCAAGTCGCGGTCCGCAGTCTGTTCTTC; CDR3aa: CASSQVAVRSLFF; d_gene: NA; abundance: NA; j_gene: TRBJ2-1; v_gene: TRBV3-1/TRBV3-2
CDR3nt: TGTGCCAGCAGTCCCAATGACGCCGGCGGGACGGATGAGCAGTTCTTC; CDR3aa: CASSPNDAGGTDEQFF; d_gene: NA; abundance: NA; j_gene: TRBJ2-1; v_gene: TRBV28
CDR3nt: TGTGCCAGCAGCATTCCGACAGGGGTTTATTCTGGCTACACCTTC; CDR3aa: CASSIPTGVYSGYTF; d_gene: TRBD1; abundance: NA; j_gene: TRBJ1-2; v_gene: TRBV7-2
CDR3nt: TGTGCCAGCAGCCCGATCATGACAGGGATGGTTCTAGGTCAGCCCCAGCATTTT; CDR3aa: CASSPIMTGMVLGQPQHF; d_gene: TRBD1; abundance: NA; j_gene: TRBJ1-5; v_gene: TRBV27
CDR3nt: TGTGCCAGCAGCTTGGTTGCTCGGAACATTCAGTACTTC; CDR3aa: CASSLVARNIQYF; d_gene: NA; abundance: NA; j_gene: TRBJ2-4; v_gene: TRBV5-6
CDR3nt: TGCGCCAGCAGCCGCTCTCGAGCGGGAGGAGGCAATGAGCAGTTCTTC; CDR3aa: CASSRSRAGGGNEQFF; d_gene: TRBD2; abundance: NA; j_gene: TRBJ2-1; v_gene: TRBV4-3
CDR3nt: TGTGCCAGCAGGGGCGTCGGGACCCAGTACTTC; CDR3aa: CASRGVGTQYF; d_gene: NA; abundance: NA; j_gene: TRBJ2-5; v_gene: TRBV28
CDR3nt: TGTGCCAGCATGGGACAGGGGGCGCGGGAGCAGTACTTC; CDR3aa: CASMGQGAREQYF; d_gene: TRBD1; abundance: NA; j_gene: TRBJ2-7; v_gene: TRBV6-6
CDR3nt: TGCGCCAGCAGCCCGACGGGACAGGGAACTAGCCTCTATGGCTACACCTTC; CDR3aa: CASSPTGQGTSLYGYTF; d_gene: TRBD1; abundance: NA; j_gene: TRBJ1-2; v_gene: TRBV5-1
CDR3nt: TGTGCCAGCAGTTTATCGGCGGGTGACGGACCCGAAAAACTGTTTTTT; CDR3aa: CASSLSAGDGPEKLFF; d_gene: NA; abundance: NA; j_gene: TRBJ1-4; v_gene: TRBV27
CDR3nt: TGTGCCAGCAGAAATCGACAGCAAGTTTACAATGAGCAGTTCTTC; CDR3aa: CASRNRQQVYNEQFF; d_gene: NA; abundance: NA; j_gene: TRBJ2-1; v_gene: TRBV6-5
CDR3nt: TGTGCCAGCAGTCACAGGCCCCGGAACACCGGGGAGCTGTTTTTT; CDR3aa: CASSHRPRNTGELFF; d_gene: NA; abundance: NA; j_gene: TRBJ2-2; v_gene: TRBV28
CDR3nt: TGTGCCACCAGGTACGCGACAGACCCTAACTATGGCTACACCTTC; CDR3aa: CATRYATDPNYGYTF; d_gene: NA; abundance: NA; j_gene: TRBJ1-2; v_gene: TRBV15
CDR3nt: TGTGCCAGCAGTTACACCGGGACTAGCGGGAGTTACGAGCAGTACTTC; CDR3aa: CASSYTGTSGSYEQYF; d_gene: TRBD2; abundance: NA; j_gene: TRBJ2-7; v_gene: TRBV6-2/TRBV6-3
CDR3nt: TGTGCCAGCGGACAGGGGGGTTACAATGAGCAGTTCTTC; CDR3aa: CASGQGGYNEQFF; d_gene: TRBD1; abundance: NA; j_gene: TRBJ2-1; v_gene: TRBV12-3/TRBV12-4
CDR3nt: TGTGCCATCAGTAAAGGGACTAGCGGGAGGTGGTCGGGGGACGAGCAGTACTTC; CDR3aa: CAISKGTSGRWSGDEQYF; d_gene: TRBD2; abundance: NA; j_gene: TRBJ2-7; v_gene: TRBV10-3
CDR3nt: TGTGCCAGCAGCTCCCGGGTTCCGGGGGTACGCACAGATACGCAGTATTTT; CDR3aa: CASSSRVPGVRTDTQYF; d_gene: NA; abundance: NA; j_gene: TRBJ2-3; v_gene: TRBV7-8
CDR3nt: TGTGCTAGTGGTTTGAAGAAAATACTAACGGGACAGGGACTGGTAAATACGCAGTATTTT; CDR3aa: CASGLKKILTGQGLVNTQYF; d_gene: TRBD1; abundance: NA; j_gene: TRBJ2-3; v_gene: TRBV12-5
CDR3nt: TGTGCCAGTAGACCGGACAGAACTAGCAATCAGCCCCAGCATTTT; CDR3aa: CASRPDRTSNQPQHF; d_gene: NA; abundance: NA; j_gene: TRBJ1-5; v_gene: TRBV19
CDR3nt: TGTGCCAGTAGTACCCACTGGCGGGCACGGGAAGATGAGCAGTTCTTC; CDR3aa: CASSTHWRAREDEQFF; d_gene: NA; abundance: NA; j_gene: TRBJ2-1; v_gene: TRBV19
CDR3nt: TGTGCCAGCAAGCCGGGACTAGCGGGAGTAAGGGGCACAGATACGCAGTATTTT; CDR3aa: CASKPGLAGVRGTDTQYF; d_gene: TRBD2; abundance: NA; j_gene: TRBJ2-3; v_gene: TRBV28
CDR3nt: TGTGCCAGCAGCGAGTTTACGGCAGGGGCGTCCAGAACCTATGGCTACACCTTC; CDR3aa: CASSEFTAGASRTYGYTF; d_gene: NA; abundance: NA; j_gene: TRBJ1-2; v_gene: TRBV7-8
CDR3nt: TGTGCCAGCAGCACCCGTGGGGGCGGCGAGCAGTACTTC; CDR3aa: CASSTRGGGEQYF; d_gene: NA; abundance: NA; j_gene: TRBJ2-7; v_gene: TRBV7-9
CDR3nt: TGTGCCAGCAGTCGTAGCGGGAGAAGGGACACCGGGGAGCTGTTTTTT; CDR3aa: CASSRSGRRDTGELFF; d_gene: TRBD2; abundance: NA; j_gene: TRBJ2-2; v_gene: TRBV6-6
CDR3nt: TGCGCCAGCAGAAGATTAGCGGGAGGCGCGAACACCGGGGAGCTGTTTTTT; CDR3aa: CASRRLAGGANTGELFF; d_gene: TRBD2; abundance: NA; j_gene: TRBJ2-2; v_gene: TRBV5-1
CDR3nt: TGTGCCAGCAGCTTAGGCGACACCCAGAGAACCTTC; CDR3aa: CASSLGDTQRTF; d_gene: NA; abundance: NA; j_gene: TRBJ1-2; v_gene: TRBV7-8
CDR3nt: TGTGCCAGTAGTGCCGCACTAGCCAAAAACATTCAGTACTTC; CDR3aa: CASSAALAKNIQYF; d_gene: NA; abundance: NA; j_gene: TRBJ2-4; v_gene: TRBV19
CDR3nt: TGTGCCAGCAGCCAAGCGCAAGGGGCTTCACCCCTCCACTTT; CDR3aa: CASSQAQGASPLHF; d_gene: NA; abundance: NA; j_gene: TRBJ1-6; v_gene: TRBV4-2
CDR3nt: TGTGCCAGCAGCAAGGACAGACGCGAGCAGTACTTC; CDR3aa: CASSKDRREQYF; d_gene: NA; abundance: NA; j_gene: TRBJ2-7; v_gene: TRBV5-8
CDR3nt: TGTGCCAGCAGCCCCAGAGCGGGGAGACTAAATGAGCAGTTCTTC; CDR3aa: CASSPRAGRLNEQFF; d_gene: TRBD2; abundance: NA; j_gene: TRBJ2-1; v_gene: TRBV7-9
CDR3nt: TGTGCCAGCAGCTCCGGGACTAGCGGGAAAGAGACCCAGTACTTC; CDR3aa: CASSSGTSGKETQYF; d_gene: TRBD2; abundance: NA; j_gene: TRBJ2-5; v_gene: TRBV5-8
CDR3nt: TGTGCCAGCGGCCTAAGCGGGACCACAGATACGCAGTATTTT; CDR3aa: CASGLSGTTDTQYF; d_gene: TRBD2; abundance: NA; j_gene: TRBJ2-3; v_gene: TRBV11-2
CDR3nt: TGCGCCAGCACGGGACTAGCGGGCTCCAATGAGCAGTTCTTC; CDR3aa: CASTGLAGSNEQFF; d_gene: TRBD2; abundance: NA; j_gene: TRBJ2-1; v_gene: TRBV4-1
CDR3nt: TGTGCCACCAGCAGGATGACAGGGGGCGGAAATCAGCCCCAGCATTTT; CDR3aa: CATSRMTGGGNQPQHF; d_gene: TRBD1; abundance: once; j_gene: TRBJ1-5; v_gene: TRBV15
CDR3nt: TGTGCCAGCAGTGAGCAGGGTAGCGGGGCCTACGAGCAGTACTTC; CDR3aa: CASSEQGSGAYEQYF; d_gene: TRBD2; abundance: NA; j_gene: TRBJ2-7; v_gene: TRBV2
CDR3nt: TGCAGTTTTGGCCAGGCCGCCGGTGAAGCTTTCTTT; CDR3aa: CSFGQAAGEAFF; d_gene: NA; abundance: NA; j_gene: TRBJ1-1; v_gene: TRBV29-1
CDR3nt: TGTGCCAGCAGGAGGTCGGGCAATGAGCAGTTCTTC; CDR3aa: CASRRSGNEQFF; d_gene: NA; abundance: NA; j_gene: TRBJ2-1; v_gene: TRBV2
CDR3nt: TGTGCCAGCTCTCCTAGGGGCATCTCCTACGAGCAGTACTTC; CDR3aa: CASSPRGISYEQYF; d_gene: NA; abundance: few; j_gene: TRBJ2-7; v_gene: TRBV27
CDR3nt: TGTGCCAGCAGTCCCTCGGGGACACCCTACTACGAGCAGTACTTC; CDR3aa: CASSPSGTPYYEQYF; d_gene: NA; abundance: NA; j_gene: TRBJ2-7; v_gene: TRBV6-5
CDR3nt: TGTGCCAGCGGTAGCGGGAGGGGGTCCTACAATGAGCAGTTCTTC; CDR3aa: CASGSGRGSYNEQFF; d_gene: TRBD2; abundance: NA; j_gene: TRBJ2-1; v_gene: TRBV9
CDR3nt: TGTGCCAGCAGTTACGGGAGGGCAGGAAAACTGTTTTTT; CDR3aa: CASSYGRAGKLFF; d_gene: NA; abundance: NA; j_gene: TRBJ1-4; v_gene: TRBV6-6